These 4 T cell receptor beta chains originate from one sample sequenced in a study of Graves' ophthalmopathy and Graves' hyperthyroidism. The authors amplified TCR beta CDR3 regions, and they did so from RNA transcripts for repertoire sequencing. The workflow started with a first-round RT-PCR run with HTBI primers and then moved on to a second-round multiplex PCR. TCRdb recomputed calls from the multiplex PCR reads with MiXCR, one row per CDR3 protein. The sample contains approximately 480,000 distinct CDR3 sequences, approximately 14% of which appear only once. The sample taken for sequencing was blood. All receptors come from a woman between 25 and 40 years old with Graves' ophthalmopathy.

This clonotype was seen at least ten times. The rearrangement links TRBV20-1 to TRBJ1-5, with unresolved D. The CDR3 has 14 amino acids. Germline V gene sequence: CDR1 DFQATT, CDR2 SNEGSKA (reference sequence). The V and J ends lost 1 base and 2 bases respectively, with 9 bases between them. CDR3 DNA sequence: TGCAGTGCTAGAGGTGAAAATGGCAATCAGCCCCAGCATTTT. Protein: CSARGENGNQPQHF.

This clonotype occurred many times. The chain is built from TRBV7-3 and TRBJ2-7, with D possibly being TRBD1 or TRBD2 (7 bases each). V was trimmed by 5 bases and J by 4 bases, leaving 18 bases between them. Germline CDR1 is SGHTA and CDR2 is FQGTGA. The CDR3 has 15 amino acids. CDR3 amino acids: CASSRSQGGTYEQYF. CDR3 nucleotides: TGTGCCAGCAGCCGATCTCAGGGGGGGACATACGAGCAGTACTTC.

Concerning this clonotype: At one of its ends the junction is not consistent with the germline gene, which may arise from a read error. The J gene is TRBJ2-7, the V gene TRBV6-1; D uncertain. CDR3 length: 12 amino acids. The germline V gene has CDR1 MNHNS and CDR2 SASEGT. The CDR3: CASRSGPNDQYF. Written as DNA, the CDR3 is TGTGCCTCGAGGTCGGGTCCCAACGATCAGTACTTC.

This clonotype was recorded once. With a much larger clone just one base away, this may be a read error. The chain joins TRBV27 to TRBJ2-7; possible D gene TRBD2, 6 bases. The CDR3 runs 15 residues. V was clipped by 8 bases and J by 4 bases, with 21 bases between them. Looked up from germline, CDR1 is MNHEY and CDR2 is SMNVEV (reference sequence). The CDR3: CASSSGVPPYYEQYF. DNA for the CDR3: TGTGCCAGCTCATCGGGGGTTCCTCCCTATTACGAGCAGTACTTC.